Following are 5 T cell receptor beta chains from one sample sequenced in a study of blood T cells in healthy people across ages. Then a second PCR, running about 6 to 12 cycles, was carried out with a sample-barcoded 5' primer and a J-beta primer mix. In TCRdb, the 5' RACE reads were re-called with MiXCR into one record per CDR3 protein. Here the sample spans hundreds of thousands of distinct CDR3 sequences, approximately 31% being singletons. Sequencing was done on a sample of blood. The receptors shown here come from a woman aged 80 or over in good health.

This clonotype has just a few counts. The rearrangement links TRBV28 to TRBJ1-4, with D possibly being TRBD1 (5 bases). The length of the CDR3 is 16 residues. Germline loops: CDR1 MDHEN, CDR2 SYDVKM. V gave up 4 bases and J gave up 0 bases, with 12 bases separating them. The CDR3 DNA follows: TGTGCCAGCAGTTCTGAGGGGAAGGCAACTAATGAAAAACTGTTTTTT. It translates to CASSSEGKATNEKLFF.

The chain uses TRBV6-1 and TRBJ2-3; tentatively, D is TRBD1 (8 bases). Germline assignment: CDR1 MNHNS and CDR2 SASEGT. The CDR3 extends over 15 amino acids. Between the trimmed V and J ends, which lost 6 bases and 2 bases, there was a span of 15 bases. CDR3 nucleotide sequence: TGTGCCAGCAGCGTGGACAGGGACTACACAGATACGCAGTATTTT. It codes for CASSVDRDYTDTQYF.

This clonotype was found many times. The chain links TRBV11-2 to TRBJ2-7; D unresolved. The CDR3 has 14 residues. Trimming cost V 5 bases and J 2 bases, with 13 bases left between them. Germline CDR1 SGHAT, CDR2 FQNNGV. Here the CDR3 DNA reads TGTGCCAGCAGCCCCGACATCTCGCCCTACGAGCAGTACTTC. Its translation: CASSPDISPYEQYF.

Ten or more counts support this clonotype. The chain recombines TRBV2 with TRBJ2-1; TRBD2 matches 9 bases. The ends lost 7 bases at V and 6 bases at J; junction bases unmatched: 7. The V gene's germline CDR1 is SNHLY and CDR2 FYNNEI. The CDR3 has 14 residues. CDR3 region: CASTWSGGPNEQFF. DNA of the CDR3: TGTGCCAGCACATGGAGCGGGGGGCCCAATGAGCAGTTCTTC.

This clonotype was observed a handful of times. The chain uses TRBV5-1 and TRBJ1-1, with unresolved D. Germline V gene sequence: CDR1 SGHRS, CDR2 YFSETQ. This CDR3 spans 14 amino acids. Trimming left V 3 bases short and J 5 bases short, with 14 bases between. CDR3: CASSSLPPPTEAFF. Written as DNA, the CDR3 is TGCGCCAGCAGCTCGCTTCCTCCGCCTACTGAAGCTTTCTTT.